Listed below are T cell receptor beta chains from one sample, sequenced in a study of cytomegalovirus exposure and HLA in healthy donors. Assay used: immunoSEQ multiplex PCR; TCRdb lists only in-frame clones, some missing. The sample holds about 90,000 clones; less than 75% are singletons and the top ten take 2.1%. Source material: PBMCs. These receptors originate from a man under 40 in good health and CMV-seronegative. CDR3s leave out the opening cysteine and the closing phenylalanine or tryptophan. The order of the fields is clone size, V gene, CDR3 protein. A clone size is listed for some rows: how often the clone was seen (once, few, many), or a class if it is expanded.

>NA|TRBV10-3
AISEGEGTEAF
>NA|TRBV5-6
ASSWGQAEKLF
>NA|TRBV5-6
ASSPLAITGELF
>NA|TRBV29-1
SVEKGGGETQY
>few|TRBV5-1
ASSPGTTSNQPQH
>once|TRBV6-1
ASSLSTGNTEAF
>NA|TRBV5-6
ASGVAVTGELF
>NA|TRBV2
ASSEAGTVRQPQH
>NA|TRBV6-6
ASSQMIGGNQPQH
>NA|TRBV6-4
ASPGATPENQPQH
>once|TRBV6-5
ASSLAGTEAF
>NA|TRBV7-2
ASSLAGALSYEQY
>NA|TRBV4-1
ASSRLHISQETQY
>NA|TRBV7-3
ASSETALYEQY
>NA|TRBV27
ASSLNLGLAEETQY
>NA|TRBV7-3
ASSSEPGLGYEQY
>few|TRBV4-2
ASSQEEGASYGYT
>few|TRBV19
ASSRDRRLSPLH
>once|TRBV4-2
ASSQGDRAGYGYT
>NA|TRBV4-1
ASSQDSSFQETQY
>NA|TRBV7-7
ASSVRVGQETQY
>NA|TRBV20-1
SARDAYQCF
>NA|TRBV4-1
ASSLSGVPTTNEKLF
>few|TRBV6-4
ASSDSEGGGNEQF
>NA|TRBV7-2
ASSRTGTSDEQY
>NA|TRBV28
ASSQADSTYEQY
>NA|TRBV10-2
ASRPGQGTYEQY
>once|TRBV28
ASSSRFGQQISGNTIY
>few|TRBV13
ASSLSGVAGGELF
>few|TRBV27
ASSPGEGLTSYGYT
>NA|TRBV7-3
ASSLNEASPEQY
>NA|TRBV5-1
ASSLTGESYGYP
>NA|TRBV10-3
AISESWSEGGNQPQH
>NA|TRBV2
ASTPQGQGWAGELF
>NA|TRBV6-1
ASSGRDGMNTEAF
>NA|TRBV7-9
ASSPSIDKIFTDTQY
>NA|TRBV12-5
ASGFGGANTEAF
>NA|TRBV27
ASSPTRGTSGRGETQY
>once|TRBV27
ASSLGRYKQETQY
>NA|TRBV28
ASGILAGGYNTGELF
>once|TRBV5-1
ASSSSSPGTGGSEAF
>NA|TRBV5-1
ASGSGTFAYEQF
>NA|TRBV6-5
ATAIPTGYGYT
>NA|TRBV5-3
ARLRRDRGFRGYT
>NA|TRBV5-1
ASSLEARGPGNTIY
>NA|TRBV7-8
ASSSLYGGGEKLF
>NA|TRBV4-3
ASSQDTTAPSPQH
>few|TRBV2
ASRTHPRTELFSGNTIY
>few|TRBV10-1
ASLFPGLAGSSSYEQY